Sequencing of this T cell receptor (beta chain) was carried out in a study of T cells in localized non-small cell lung cancer. V trimming: 3 bases; J trimming: 3 bases; junction bases outside the gene matches: 3. Germline values: CDR1 SGHRS, CDR2 YFSETQ. The CDR3 loop spans 15 amino acids. Data came from immunoSEQ multiplex PCR; TCRdb stores just in-frame clones and leaves some out. This table holds around 92,000 clones, approximately 91% found once. Study outcomes and limitations: The tumor had only one region sequenced, so heterogeneity remains possible. A median of 57 of the top 100 tumor clones appeared in adjacent lung, which was paired and uninvolved. Uninvolved adjacent lung showed higher T cell clonality than tumor. Longer overall survival associated with higher blood T cell density; shorter survival with higher adjacent-lung clonality.

Comments on this clone: Its antigen is unknown.

This sequence originates from a woman aged 35 to 75 with stage II squamous cell lung carcinoma. This chain joins TRBV5-1 and TRBJ2-3; 11 bases are a match to TRBD2. Sequencing used PBMCs, obtained before any cancer treatment. CDR3 nucleotides: TGCGCCAGCAGCTCGACTAGCGGGGCAACAGATACGCAGTATTTT. Its translation: CASSSTSGATDTQYF.